These 8 T cell receptor beta chains share one sample of origin, sequenced in a study of T cell changes during pregnancy in multiple sclerosis. Sequenced by immunoSEQ multiplex PCR; TCRdb stores in-frame clones only, minus some. The data contain 90,000 to 120,000 clones, about 90% of them singletons. The sequences come from peripheral blood, collected in the third trimester of pregnancy. The source of these receptors is a female donor in good health, enrolled as a control in a pregnancy study.

In DNA form, the CDR3 reads TGCGCCAGCAGCTCATCCGGGACAGGGGTTTCCTACGAGCAGTACTTC. This gives the protein CASSSSGTGVSYEQYF. This chain links TRBV5-1 with TRBJ2-7, with TRBD1 matching 10 bases. The trim removed 3 bases at V and 1 base at J, leaving 7 bases unmatched. Germline V gene data show CDR1 as SGHRS and CDR2 as YFSETQ. The CDR3 spans 16 residues.

The V and J genes are TRBV25-1 and TRBJ1-2; 8 positions match TRBD1. This CDR3 has 15 amino acids. Germline-derived CDR1 and CDR2 are MGHDK and SYGVNS. With V trimmed by 4 bases and J by 7 bases, 11 bases remained unmatched. CDR3 region: CASSVQVGTGFGYTF. CDR3 sequence (DNA): TGTGCCAGCAGTGTACAAGTTGGGACAGGTTTTGGCTACACCTTC.

This chain connects TRBV7-8 to TRBJ1-6; D remains unclear. Germline CDR1 is SGHVS and CDR2 is FQNEAQ. Between the trimmed V and J ends, which lost 0 bases and 5 bases, there was a span of 11 bases. The CDR3 extends over 16 amino acids. The CDR3 here is CASSLASGRHNSPLHF. DNA for the CDR3: TGTGCCAGCAGCTTAGCGTCAGGTCGACATAATTCACCCCTCCACTTT.

This sequence joins TRBV27 and TRBJ1-4, with TRBD1 identical over 7 bases. Germline V gene data show CDR1 as MNHEY and CDR2 as SMNVEV (reference sequence). V lost 4 bases to trimming and J lost 8 bases; unmatched junction nucleotides: 10. The CDR3 sequence is 15 residues long. CDR3 residues: CASSSHPGGLEKLFF. Here the CDR3 DNA reads TGTGCCAGCAGTTCTCATCCAGGGGGTCTGGAAAAACTGTTTTTT. The variable domain in full, completed from reference TRBV27 and TRBJ1-4, reads EAQVTQNPRYLITVTGKKLTVTCSQNMNHEYMSWYRQDPGLGLRQIYYSMNVEVTDKGDVPEGYKVSRKEKRNFPLILESPSPNQTSLYFCASSSHPGGLEKLFFGSGTQLSVL.

V and J are TRBV7-2 and TRBJ1-1; D is undetermined. The V end lost 0 bases, the J end lost 0 bases, and 2 bases lay between the germline ends. The CDR3 runs 13 residues. The germline CDR1 and CDR2 sequences are SGHTA and FQGNSA. The CDR3, as DNA: TGTGCCAGCAGCTTAGCTATGAACACTGAAGCTTTCTTT. Its translation is CASSLAMNTEAFF. The full variable domain, its missing parts supplied by reference TRBV7-2 and TRBJ1-1, is GAGVSQSPSNKVTEKGKDVELRCDPISGHTALYWYRQSLGQGLEFLIYFQGNSAPDKSGLPSDRFSAERTGGSVSTLTIQRTQQEDSAVYLCASSLAMNTEAFFGQGTRLTVV.

The genes are TRBV7-2 and TRBJ2-7, with 11 bases that match TRBD2. Trimming removed 5 bases from V and 1 base from J; junction bases left unmatched: 4. The CDR3 is 15 residues long. From germline, CDR1 is SGHTA and CDR2 FQGNSA. In DNA form, the CDR3 reads TGTGCCAGCAGCCTTCGGACTAGCGGGTCCTACGAGCAGTACTTC. It is translated as CASSLRTSGSYEQYF. Drawing the rest from reference TRBV7-2 and TRBJ2-7, the complete variable domain is GAGVSQSPSNKVTEKGKDVELRCDPISGHTALYWYRQSLGQGLEFLIYFQGNSAPDKSGLPSDRFSAERTGGSVSTLTIQRTQQEDSAVYLCASSLRTSGSYEQYFGPGTRLTVT.

The J gene is TRBJ2-2, the V gene TRBV7-8; D remains unclear. From germline, CDR1 is SGHVS and CDR2 FQNEAQ. This CDR3 has 13 residues. V was cut by 4 bases and J by 8 bases, with 11 bases left in between. This CDR3 is CASSSTTEGELFF. Here the CDR3 DNA reads TGTGCCAGCAGCTCCACAACAGAAGGGGAGCTGTTTTTT.

This chain uses TRBV6-1 with TRBJ2-1; possible D gene TRBD1, 5 bases. Germline V gene lookup returns CDR1 MNHNS and CDR2 SASEGT. The CDR3 length is 15 residues. V lost 1 base and J lost 4, with 11 bases in between. The CDR3 DNA reads TGTGCCAGCAGTGAAGACAGGTTTTCTTACAATGAGCAGTTCTTC. This codes for CASSEDRFSYNEQFF.